This entry features one TCR beta chain sequence. Its recognized antigen is unknown. No base-level quality is on record; no much larger clone is a single base apart. The germline ends are 10 bases apart after V is trimmed by 3 bases and J by 5 bases. The CDR3 measures 14 amino acids from cysteine to phenylalanine. Only the CDR3 portion is preserved as DNA: 42 bases, with reading frame beginning at the first base. The germline V gene yields KGHSH for CDR1 and LQKENI for CDR2. This entry belongs to a study of cytomegalovirus exposure and HLA in healthy donors (dated by TCRdb to 2015 to 2018). With respect to the entire study: An earlier analysis of some 600 of the donors reported 250 to 300 Gb of sequence data and approximately 120 million unique TCR beta sequences obtained from some 200 million T cells. Genome-wide SNP genotypes for about 55% of the 666 donors were used in a later genetic analysis, which treated that subset as a discovery cohort. Every discovery cohort repertoire had been produced on one sequencing platform. Using immunosequencing, the study profiled T cell repertoires from some 670 subjects and related those repertoires to cytomegalovirus serostatus. In addition to the first cohort of 666 subjects, a separate validation cohort of approximately 120 different subjects was used. In an earlier analysis of 500 to 650 of the donors, high-throughput TCR beta sequencing was used to judge whether each TCR beta V gene segment behaved as functional or pseudogenic. A few DR-DQ haplotypes were treated as single units for association and clustering because of strong linkage in the cohort. Donor age, sex, ethnicity and CMV serostatus were compiled together with the repertoire data. In a later analysis, previously published TCR beta repertoires from about 670 donors were re-analyzed and high-resolution HLA genotyping was added so that TCR occurrence patterns could be studied. Both class I and class II loci were covered by HLA typing, at four-digit resolution. The number of typed donors differed by locus: roughly 629-630 for A, B, C, DRB1 and DQB1; approximately 520 for DQA1; some 610 for DPA1; and some 430 for DPB1. An early release covering just under 650 HLA-typed donors comprised around 300 gigabases of sequencing data and approximately 85 million unique TCR sequences. High-throughput TCR immunosequencing, statistical association of individual TCRs with disease status, and machine learning were combined to predict cytomegalovirus infection status. Of the 300 to 400 genotyped donors, 65% to 90% fell in the genetic ancestry cluster associated with self-reported Caucasian donors. The later analysis used no new phenotypic data to find candidate immune exposures, relying instead on TCR beta sequences and their occurrence across donors. On average, 235,054 unique TCR beta nucleotide sequences were sequenced per donor among about 400 genotyped donors of the cohort, with around 19% of those sequences being non-productive. The study aimed to test whether cataloging public T cell receptors could reveal signatures of past pathogen exposure.

Receptors were amplified or captured by the immunoSEQ multiplex PCR assay. For the multiplex PCR, a mixture combining 60 forward primers for TCR Vbeta segments and 13 reverse primers for TCR Jbeta segments was used. The CDR3 region of rearranged TCR beta genes was amplified from genomic DNA with a multiplex PCR assay. On the Illumina HiSeq System, the amplified TCR beta libraries were sequenced as 87-base-pair reads. The published analysis was carried out like this. A later analysis tallied around 80 million unique TCR beta chains across the 610 or so repertoires, and roughly 11 million of those chains were shared by two or more donors. Raw reads were error-corrected and collapsed into unique sequences by a nearest-neighbor algorithm in which closely related sequences were merged to remove PCR and sequencing errors. To assign V, D and J gene segments, CDR3 sequences were aligned to IMGT reference sequences. For a sequence to be retained, a match of at least six nucleotides to both a V gene segment and a J gene segment was required. Rearrangements were classified as productive when the CDR3 lacked stop codons and remained in frame with V and J, and all other rearrangements were classified as non-productive. CDR3 was defined by IMGT convention, running from the second conserved V-encoded cysteine to the conserved J-encoded phenylalanine. In an earlier analysis of more than 550 of the donors, sequences lacking an unambiguous match to a single V gene segment were excluded. An earlier analysis of approximately 590 of the donors called V segments functional above 56.7% productive rearrangements and segregating when the between-donor standard deviation exceeded 5%. A statistical classification framework was developed to diagnose cytomegalovirus status using the catalog of TCR beta chain sequences. V and J gene assignment, in a later analysis, came from comparing TCR nucleotide sequences with IMGT/GENE-DB human TR gene sequences. Using the TCRdist pipeline, a later analysis assigned CDR3 sequences along with most-parsimonious VDJ recombination scenarios. In a later analysis, each TCR beta chain was defined by its CDR3 amino acid sequence together with its V-gene family, and reads lacking a unique V-gene family were excluded. A later analysis removed nearly 600 highly shared, low-generation-probability nucleotide sequences to deal with suspected cross-contamination and a sequencing artifact. In a later analysis, a clonal expansion index for each public chain was calculated from normalized within-repertoire ranks of inferred template counts. In a later analysis, generation probabilities were computed with a VDJ recombination model fitted to out-of-frame rearrangements, and the resulting probabilities were checked against IGoR. Hypergeometric tests were used in a later analysis to score TCR-TCR, TCR-HLA and TCR-CMV co-occurrence, with a repertoire-size bias correction applied to the TCR pairs. In a later analysis, false discovery rates were estimated by permuting HLA or CMV assignments 20 times. In a later analysis, co-occurring TCRs were grouped with DBSCAN, and TCRdist sequence similarity was added when clustering was performed within HLA-allele-positive subsets. Co-occurrence clustering excluded repertoires with fewer than 30,000 or more than 120,000 public chains, plus five with anomalous nucleotide sharing. TCRdb re-hosts the immuneACCESS table, in-frame sequences only. Its copies lack some clones; in the studies checked, an unresolved V gene accounts for under half of them, and the cause for the rest is not known. V and J calls and clone size are given by that table; D and trimming were obtained from the DNA. Here the sample has 110,000 or so clones; 65% to 80% occur a single time. The top ten constitute around 6% of the sample.

In total, more than 500 healthy bone marrow donors made up the cohort. All cohort members were sampled while nominally healthy, although unrecorded immune exposures were likely present. The donor tested CMV seronegative and was one of the 352 seronegative cohort members. A peripheral blood sample was collected from each donor, and TCR beta sequencing was performed on peripheral blood mononuclear cells. The Qiagen DNeasy Blood Extraction Kit was used to extract genomic DNA from the blood cell samples. Paper-wide results and their limitations: For the cohort, immune exposure information was limited to CMV serostatus. Linkage disequilibrium might explain the correlated functional status among segregating V segments, but an unknown experimental factor could not be ruled out. In the study, approximately 150 TCR beta chains were listed as associated with cytomegalovirus. Broadly in line with IMGT annotations, most TCR beta V segments showed up in productive rearrangements about 90% or about 30% of the time in an earlier analysis of approximately 640 of the donors. Because counts were too low, seventeen rarely observed V segments, including chromosome 9 orphons, were excluded from the earlier analysis of around 640 of the donors. The presence/absence analyses assumed that sequencing depth was roughly uniform across donors, and that assumption may not be true. In a later genetic analysis, a missense DCLRE1C variant was associated with V-gene and J-gene trimming of TCR beta chains, and the association was replicated in an independent cohort. The sequencing pipeline was judged likely to have produced a cluster of highly shared sequence variants as a technical artifact. According to the authors, the approach could potentially be generalized to other disease states and immunological phenotypes. A later analysis found that most CMV-associated TCR beta chains appeared HLA-restricted, with HLA associations seemingly driven largely by CMV exposure. Several of the top co-occurrence clusters appeared to be linked to parvovirus B19, influenza, CMV and Epstein-Barr virus, according to a later analysis. A further reported finding was that TCR beta sequences accurately predicted the HLA-A and HLA-B alleles for most subjects in the first cohort. In a later analysis, TCR association rates were found to vary across HLA loci, with the most associated TCRs seen for DRB1 alleles and the fewest for HLA-C alleles. When HLA alleles, especially DR and DQ, strongly co-occurred, attributing TCR associations to individual alleles was difficult. Some IMGT-functional V segments, including TRBV6-2 and TRBV6-3, could not be told apart with the 87-base-pair reads, so those segments were excluded. Compared with equally common non-associated chains, HLA-associated TCR beta chains in a later analysis were more clonally expanded and had lower generation probabilities. While some public TCRs were present in many individuals, most TCR sequences turned up only very rarely across donors. In a later genetic analysis, fewer N-insertions in productive TCRs were reported among donors in an Asian-associated ancestry cluster than the roughly 640-donor mean. In both the original and validation cohorts, the classifier was reported to diagnose cytomegalovirus status with high specificity and sensitivity. Because HLA typing was unavailable for some donors at each locus, only the typed subset was used in association tests. Only TCR beta chains were sequenced in this cohort, and the absence of alpha or paired-chain data limited detectable features. In a later analysis, some 18,000 TCR beta sequences were associated with specific HLA alleles at a false discovery rate of 0.05. In vitro tests confirmed that a few of the cytomegalovirus-associated TCR beta chains recognize cytomegalovirus antigens.

Material: PBMCs. The chain links TRBV18 with TRBJ2-2, with no D gene named confidently. The sequence was collected from a male donor in good health and CMV-seronegative. The DNA sequence reads TGTGCCAGCTCACCCAACACAATAACCGGGGAGCTGTTTTTT. Translation gives CASSPNTITGELFF.